This T cell receptor beta chain was found in a study of CD8 T cells in ankylosing spondylitis. TCRdb re-called the 5' RACE reads with MiXCR, one entry per CDR3 protein. Of about 42,000 distinct CDR3 sequences listed, approximately 2.6% are singletons. This clonotype has at least ten counts. CDR1 SGDLS and CDR2 YYNGEE come from the germline V gene. The CDR3 has 16 residues. The trim removed 0 bases at V and 4 bases at J, leaving 3 bases unmatched. Sequencing was done on a sample of blood, either unsorted or a sorted T cell fraction (not recorded which). This clonotype originated in a male donor with ankylosing spondylitis or in good health (not recorded which). The rearrangement links TRBV9 to TRBJ2-2; 10 bases align to TRBD1. CDR3 nucleotides: TGTGCCAGCAGCGTAGCGGGACAGGGGTTCACCGGGGAGCTGTTTTTT. Translation gives CASSVAGQGFTGELFF.